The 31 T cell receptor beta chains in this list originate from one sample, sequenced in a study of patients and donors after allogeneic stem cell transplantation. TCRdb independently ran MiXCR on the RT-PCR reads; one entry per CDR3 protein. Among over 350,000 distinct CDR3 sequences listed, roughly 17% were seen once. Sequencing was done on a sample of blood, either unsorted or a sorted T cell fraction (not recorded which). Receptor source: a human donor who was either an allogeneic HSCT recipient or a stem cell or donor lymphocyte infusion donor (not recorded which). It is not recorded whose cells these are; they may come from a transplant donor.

The CDR3: CASSEGQGAYHEQFF. The CDR3 DNA sequence: TGTGCCAGCAGCGAGGGACAGGGGGCGTACCATGAGCAGTTCTTC. The chain has TRBV9 and TRBJ2-1; 12 bases agree with TRBD1. The CDR3 covers 15 residues. The trim removed 3 bases at V and 8 bases at J, leaving 6 bases unmatched. Germline V gene sequence: CDR1 SGDLS, CDR2 YYNGEE.

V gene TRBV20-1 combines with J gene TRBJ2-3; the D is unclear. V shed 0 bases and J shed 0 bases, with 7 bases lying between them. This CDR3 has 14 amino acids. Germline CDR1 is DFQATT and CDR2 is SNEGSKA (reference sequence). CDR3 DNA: TGCAGTGCTAGAGATTGGCAGAGCACAGATACGCAGTATTTT. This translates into CSARDWQSTDTQYF.

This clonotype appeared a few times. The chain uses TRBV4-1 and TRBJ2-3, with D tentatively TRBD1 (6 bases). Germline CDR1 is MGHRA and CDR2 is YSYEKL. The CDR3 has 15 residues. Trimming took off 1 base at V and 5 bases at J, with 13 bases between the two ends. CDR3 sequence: CASSQVGARGDTQYF. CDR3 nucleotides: TGCGCCAGCAGCCAAGTGGGGGCTAGAGGAGATACGCAGTATTTT.

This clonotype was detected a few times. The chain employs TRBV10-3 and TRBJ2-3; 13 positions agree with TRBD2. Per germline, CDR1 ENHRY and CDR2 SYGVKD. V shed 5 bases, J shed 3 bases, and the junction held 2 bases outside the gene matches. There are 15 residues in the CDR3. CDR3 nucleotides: TGTGCCATCAGTACGGGACTAGCGGGGACAGATACGCAGTATTTT. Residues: CAISTGLAGTDTQYF.

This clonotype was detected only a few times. In DNA, the CDR3 is TGTGCCAGCAGTTTCGGAGTCGAGCAGTACTTC. Protein sequence: CASSFGVEQYF. The chain uses TRBV27 and TRBJ2-7; no reliable D call. This CDR3 is built from 11 residues. The germline V and J ends were trimmed by 3 bases and 6 bases, with 6 bases remaining between them. In germline, CDR1 is MNHEY, CDR2 SMNVEV (reference sequence).

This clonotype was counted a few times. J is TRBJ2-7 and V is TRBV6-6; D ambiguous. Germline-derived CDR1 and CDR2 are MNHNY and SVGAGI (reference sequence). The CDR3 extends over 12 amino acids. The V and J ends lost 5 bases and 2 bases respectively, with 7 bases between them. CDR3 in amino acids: CASSRVAYEQYF. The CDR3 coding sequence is TGTGCCAGCAGTAGGGTGGCCTACGAGCAGTACTTC.

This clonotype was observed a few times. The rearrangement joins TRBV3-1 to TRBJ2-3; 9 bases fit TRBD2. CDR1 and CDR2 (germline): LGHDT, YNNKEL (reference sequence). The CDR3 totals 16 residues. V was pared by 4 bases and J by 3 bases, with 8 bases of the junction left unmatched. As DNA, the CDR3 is TGTGCCAGCAGCCGAACCCCTAGCGGGGTAACAGATACGCAGTATTTT. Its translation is CASSRTPSGVTDTQYF.

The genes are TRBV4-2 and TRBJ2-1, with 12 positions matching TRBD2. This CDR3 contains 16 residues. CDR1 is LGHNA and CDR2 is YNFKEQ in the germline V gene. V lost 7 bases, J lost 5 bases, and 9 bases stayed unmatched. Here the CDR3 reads CASTSPRLAGDNEQFF. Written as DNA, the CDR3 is TGTGCCAGCACCTCCCCCCGACTAGCGGGAGACAATGAGCAGTTCTTC.

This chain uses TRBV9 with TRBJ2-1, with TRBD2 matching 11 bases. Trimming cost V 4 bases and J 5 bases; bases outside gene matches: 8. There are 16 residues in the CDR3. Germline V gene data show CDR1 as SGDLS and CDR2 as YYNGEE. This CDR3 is CASSPRLAGRNNEQFF. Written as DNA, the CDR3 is TGTGCCAGCAGCCCTCGACTAGCGGGAAGAAACAATGAGCAGTTCTTC. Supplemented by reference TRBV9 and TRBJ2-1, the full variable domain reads DSGVTQTPKHLITATGQRVTLRCSPRSGDLSVYWYQQSLDQGLQFLIQYYNGEERAKGNILERFSAQQFPDLHSELNLSSLELGDSALYFCASSPRLAGRNNEQFFGPGTRLTVL.

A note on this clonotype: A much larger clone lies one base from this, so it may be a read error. The CDR3: CASSPLRGRNTEAFF. The CDR3 DNA follows: TGCGCCAGCAGCCCCCTTAGGGGAAGGAACACTGAAGCTTTCTTT. The V gene is TRBV5-1, the J gene TRBJ1-1, with D possibly TRBD1 on 5 matching bases. V was cut by 4 bases and J by 1 base, with 14 bases left in between. There are 15 residues in the CDR3. Germline V gene lookup returns CDR1 SGHRS and CDR2 YFSETQ.

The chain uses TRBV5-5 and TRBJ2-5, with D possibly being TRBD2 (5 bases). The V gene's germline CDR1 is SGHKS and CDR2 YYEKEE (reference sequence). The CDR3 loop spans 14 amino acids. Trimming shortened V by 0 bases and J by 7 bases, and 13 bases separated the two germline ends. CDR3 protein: CASSLGETPVTQYF. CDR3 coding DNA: TGTGCCAGCAGCTTGGGGGAGACCCCCGTGACCCAGTACTTC.

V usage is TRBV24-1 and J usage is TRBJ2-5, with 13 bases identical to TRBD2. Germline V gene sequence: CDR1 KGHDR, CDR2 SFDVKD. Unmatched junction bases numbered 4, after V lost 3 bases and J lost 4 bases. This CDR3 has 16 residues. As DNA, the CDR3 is TGTGCCACCAGTGATGGACTAGCGGGAGTTGGAGAGACCCAGTACTTC. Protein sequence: CATSDGLAGVGETQYF.

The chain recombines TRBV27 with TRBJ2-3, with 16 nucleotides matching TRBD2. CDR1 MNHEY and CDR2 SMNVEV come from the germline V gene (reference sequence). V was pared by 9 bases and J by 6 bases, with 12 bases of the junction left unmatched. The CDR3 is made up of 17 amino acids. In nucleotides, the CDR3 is TGTGCCAGTTTGGCCCCGGGACTAGCGGGGGGGTTGGATACGCAGTATTTT. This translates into CASLAPGLAGGLDTQYF.

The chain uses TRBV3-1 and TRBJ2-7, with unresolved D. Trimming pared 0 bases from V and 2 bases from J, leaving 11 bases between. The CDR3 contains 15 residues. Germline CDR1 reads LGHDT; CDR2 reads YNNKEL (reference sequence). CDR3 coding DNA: TGTGCCAGCAGCCAAGATAGGCCGGCCCCCTACGAGCAGTACTTC. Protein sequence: CASSQDRPAPYEQYF.

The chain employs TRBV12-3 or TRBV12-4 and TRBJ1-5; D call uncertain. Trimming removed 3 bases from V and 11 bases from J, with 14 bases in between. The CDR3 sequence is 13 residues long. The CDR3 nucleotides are TGTGCCAGCAGTTTTGGAGAGACGCAGACCCAGCATTTT. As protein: CASSFGETQTQHF.

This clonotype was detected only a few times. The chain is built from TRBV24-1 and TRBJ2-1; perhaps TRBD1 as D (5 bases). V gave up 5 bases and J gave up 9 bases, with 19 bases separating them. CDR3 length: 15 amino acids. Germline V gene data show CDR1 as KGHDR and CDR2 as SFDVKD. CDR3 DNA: TGTGCCACCAGTGCTCAACAGCAGGGTCTAGGTGAGCAGTTCTTC. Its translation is CATSAQQQGLGEQFF.

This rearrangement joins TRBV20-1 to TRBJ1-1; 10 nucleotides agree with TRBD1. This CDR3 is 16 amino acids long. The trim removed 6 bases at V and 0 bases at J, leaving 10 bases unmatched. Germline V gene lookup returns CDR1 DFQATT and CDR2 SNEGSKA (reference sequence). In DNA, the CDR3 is TGCAGTGCCTTTGCCCGGGACAGGGGTGTGAACACTGAAGCTTTCTTT. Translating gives CSAFARDRGVNTEAFF.

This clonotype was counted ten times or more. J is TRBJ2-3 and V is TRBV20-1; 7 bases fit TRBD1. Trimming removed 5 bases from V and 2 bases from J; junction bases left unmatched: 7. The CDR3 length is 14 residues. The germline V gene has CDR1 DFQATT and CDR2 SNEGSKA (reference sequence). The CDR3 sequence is CSAPNRGSTDTQYF. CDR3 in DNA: TGCAGTGCTCCAAACAGGGGCTCCACAGATACGCAGTATTTT.

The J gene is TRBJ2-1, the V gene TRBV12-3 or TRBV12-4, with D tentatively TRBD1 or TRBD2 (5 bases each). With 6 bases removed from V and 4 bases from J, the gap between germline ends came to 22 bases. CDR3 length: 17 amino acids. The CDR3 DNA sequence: TGTGCCAGCAGCTATCGGGGCATGTACACCTCGTACAATGAGCAGTTCTTC. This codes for CASSYRGMYTSYNEQFF.

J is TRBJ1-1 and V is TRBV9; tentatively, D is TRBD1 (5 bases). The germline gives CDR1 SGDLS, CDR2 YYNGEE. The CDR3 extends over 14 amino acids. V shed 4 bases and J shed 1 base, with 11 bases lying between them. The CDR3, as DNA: TGTGCCAGCAGCATAACCAGGGCGAACACTGAAGCTTTCTTT. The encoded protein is CASSITRANTEAFF. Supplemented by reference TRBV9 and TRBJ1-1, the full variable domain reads DSGVTQTPKHLITATGQRVTLRCSPRSGDLSVYWYQQSLDQGLQFLIQYYNGEERAKGNILERFSAQQFPDLHSELNLSSLELGDSALYFCASSITRANTEAFFGQGTRLTVV.

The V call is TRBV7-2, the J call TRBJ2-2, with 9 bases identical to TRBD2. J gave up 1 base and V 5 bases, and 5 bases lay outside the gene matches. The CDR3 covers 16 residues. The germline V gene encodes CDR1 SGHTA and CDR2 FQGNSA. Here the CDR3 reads CASSRPTSGNTGELFF. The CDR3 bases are TGTGCCAGCAGCCGGCCGACTAGCGGGAACACCGGGGAGCTGTTTTTT.

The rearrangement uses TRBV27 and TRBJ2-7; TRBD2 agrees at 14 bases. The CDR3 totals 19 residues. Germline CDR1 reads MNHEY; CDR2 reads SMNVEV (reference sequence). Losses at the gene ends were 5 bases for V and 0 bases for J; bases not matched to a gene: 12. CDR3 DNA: TGTGCCAGCAGTCCTGAACCCGGACTAGCGGGAGGACCCTCCTACGAGCAGTACTTC. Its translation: CASSPEPGLAGGPSYEQYF.

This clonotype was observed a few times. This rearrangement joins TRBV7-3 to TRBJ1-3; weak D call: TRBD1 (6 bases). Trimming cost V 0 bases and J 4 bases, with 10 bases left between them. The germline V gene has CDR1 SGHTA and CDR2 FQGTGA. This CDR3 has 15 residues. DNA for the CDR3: TGTGCCAGCAGCTTAACAGCCGGGGGCGGAAACACCATATATTTT. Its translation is CASSLTAGGGNTIYF.

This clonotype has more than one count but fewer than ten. The CDR3 here is CASSEGVRSPYQPQHF. CDR3 DNA: TGTGCCAGCAGTGAAGGCGTGCGAAGCCCTTATCAGCCCCAGCATTTT. The chain recombines TRBV6-1 with TRBJ1-5; D unresolved. This CDR3 spans 16 amino acids. V was clipped by 1 base and J by 5 bases, with 15 bases between them. Germline CDR1 reads MNHNS; CDR2 reads SASEGT.

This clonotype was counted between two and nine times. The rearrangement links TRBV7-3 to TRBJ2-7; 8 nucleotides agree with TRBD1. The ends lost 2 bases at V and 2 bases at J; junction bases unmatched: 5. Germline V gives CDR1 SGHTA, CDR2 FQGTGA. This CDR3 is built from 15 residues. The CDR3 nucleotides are TGTGCCAGCAGCTTACAGGGGGCGCAACCCTACGAGCAGTACTTC. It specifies CASSLQGAQPYEQYF.

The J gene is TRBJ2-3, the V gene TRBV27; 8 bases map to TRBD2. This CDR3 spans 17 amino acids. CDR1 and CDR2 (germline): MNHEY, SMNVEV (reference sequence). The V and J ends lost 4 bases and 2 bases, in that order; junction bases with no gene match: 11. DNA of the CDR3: TGTGCCAGCAGTTCCCCCCGGGGGGGTGGGGACACAGATACGCAGTATTTT. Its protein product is CASSSPRGGGDTDTQYF.

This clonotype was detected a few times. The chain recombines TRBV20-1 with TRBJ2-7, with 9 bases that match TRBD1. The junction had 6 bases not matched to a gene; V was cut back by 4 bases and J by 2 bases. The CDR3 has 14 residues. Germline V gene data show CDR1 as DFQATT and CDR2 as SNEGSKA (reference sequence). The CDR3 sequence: CSANHRGPAYEQYF. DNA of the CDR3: TGCAGTGCTAACCACAGGGGGCCGGCCTACGAGCAGTACTTC.

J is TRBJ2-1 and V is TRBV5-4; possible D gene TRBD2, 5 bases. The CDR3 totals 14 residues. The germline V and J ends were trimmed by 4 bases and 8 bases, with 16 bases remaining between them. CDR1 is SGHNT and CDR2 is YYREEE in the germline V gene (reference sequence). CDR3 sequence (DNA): TGTGCCAGCAGCCCCCCCATCGTCGGGGATGAGCAGTTCTTC. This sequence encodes CASSPPIVGDEQFF.

CDR3 in DNA: TGTGCCAGCAGCTTAGAGTGGTCCGGGGAGCTGTTTTTT. Encoded protein: CASSLEWSGELFF. The chain links TRBV7-6 to TRBJ2-2, with D unresolved. From germline, CDR1 is SGHVS and CDR2 FNYEAQ. This CDR3 spans 13 amino acids. V was trimmed by 1 base and J by 6 bases, leaving 6 bases between them.

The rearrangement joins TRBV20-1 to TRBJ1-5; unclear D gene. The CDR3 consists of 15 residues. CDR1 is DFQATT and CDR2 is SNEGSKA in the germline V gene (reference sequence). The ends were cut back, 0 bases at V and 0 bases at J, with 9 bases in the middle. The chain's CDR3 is CSARDRRNSNQPQHF. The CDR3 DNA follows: TGCAGTGCTAGAGATAGGCGGAATAGCAATCAGCCCCAGCATTTT.

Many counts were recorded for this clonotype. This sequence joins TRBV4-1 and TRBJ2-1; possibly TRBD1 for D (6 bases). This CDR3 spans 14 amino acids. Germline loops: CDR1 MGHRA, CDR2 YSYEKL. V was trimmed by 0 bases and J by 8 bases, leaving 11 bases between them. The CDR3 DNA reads TGCGCCAGCAGCCAAGACAGGGGAATGTATGAGCAGTTCTTC. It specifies CASSQDRGMYEQFF.